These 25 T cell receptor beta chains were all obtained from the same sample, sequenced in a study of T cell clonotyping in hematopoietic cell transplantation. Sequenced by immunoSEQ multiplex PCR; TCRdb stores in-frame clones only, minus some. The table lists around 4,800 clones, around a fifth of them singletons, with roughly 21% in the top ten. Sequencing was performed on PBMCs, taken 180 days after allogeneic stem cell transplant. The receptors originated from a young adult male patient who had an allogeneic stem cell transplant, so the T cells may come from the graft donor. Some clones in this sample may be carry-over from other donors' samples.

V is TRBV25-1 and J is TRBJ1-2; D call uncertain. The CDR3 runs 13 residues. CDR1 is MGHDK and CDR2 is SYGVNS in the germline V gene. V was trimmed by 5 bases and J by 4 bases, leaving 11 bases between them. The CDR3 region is CASSPVAFYGYTF. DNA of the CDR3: TGTGCCAGCAGTCCGGTCGCCTTCTATGGCTACACCTTC.

Here the CDR3 DNA reads TGTGCCTGGAGTTCCCTGGCCAGGGGTAGCACCGGGGAGCTGTTTTTT. As protein: CAWSSLARGSTGELFF. V and J are TRBV30 and TRBJ2-2, with D possibly being TRBD1 (6 bases). The V gene lost 2 bases and the J gene lost 4 bases, with 17 bases spanning the gap. CDR1 is GTSNPN, CDR2 SVGIG, per germline (reference sequence). This CDR3 has 16 residues.

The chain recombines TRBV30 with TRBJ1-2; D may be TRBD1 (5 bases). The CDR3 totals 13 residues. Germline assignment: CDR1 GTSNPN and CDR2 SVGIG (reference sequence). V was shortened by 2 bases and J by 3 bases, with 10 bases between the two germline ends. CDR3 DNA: TGTGCCTGGAGTATTGGGACCCACTATGGCTACACCTTC. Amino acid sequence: CAWSIGTHYGYTF.

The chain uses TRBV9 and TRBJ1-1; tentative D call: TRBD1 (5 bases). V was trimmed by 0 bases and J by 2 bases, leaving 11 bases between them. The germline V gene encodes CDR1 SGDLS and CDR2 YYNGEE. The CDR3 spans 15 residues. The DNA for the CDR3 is TGTGCCAGCAGCGTAGAGCAGGGAAGTAACACTGAAGCTTTCTTT. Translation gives CASSVEQGSNTEAFF.

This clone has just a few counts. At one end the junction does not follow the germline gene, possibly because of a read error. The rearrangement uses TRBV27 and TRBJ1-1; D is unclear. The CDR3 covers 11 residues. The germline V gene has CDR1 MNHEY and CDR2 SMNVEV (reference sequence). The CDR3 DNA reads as TGTGCCAGCAGGAGGGAGGATCGGGCTCTCTTT. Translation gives CASRREDRALF.

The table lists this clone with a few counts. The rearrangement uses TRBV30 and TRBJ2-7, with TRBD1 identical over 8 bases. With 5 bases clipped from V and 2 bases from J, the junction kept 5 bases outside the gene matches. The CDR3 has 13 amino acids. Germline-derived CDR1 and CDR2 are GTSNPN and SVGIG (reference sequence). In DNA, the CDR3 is TGTGCCTGGTCTAAGGACAGGGCCTACGAGCAGTACTTC. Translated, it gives CAWSKDRAYEQYF.

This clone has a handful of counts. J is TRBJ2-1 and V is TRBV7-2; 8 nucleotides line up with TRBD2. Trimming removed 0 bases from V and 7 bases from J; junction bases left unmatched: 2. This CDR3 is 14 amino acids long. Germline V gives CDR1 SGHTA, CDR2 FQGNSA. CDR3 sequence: CASSLAAGANEQFF. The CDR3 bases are TGTGCCAGCAGCTTAGCAGCGGGAGCTAATGAGCAGTTCTTC. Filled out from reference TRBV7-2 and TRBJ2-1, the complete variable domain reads GAGVSQSPSNKVTEKGKDVELRCDPISGHTALYWYRQSLGQGLEFLIYFQGNSAPDKSGLPSDRFSAERTGGSVSTLTIQRTQQEDSAVYLCASSLAAGANEQFFGPGTRLTVL.

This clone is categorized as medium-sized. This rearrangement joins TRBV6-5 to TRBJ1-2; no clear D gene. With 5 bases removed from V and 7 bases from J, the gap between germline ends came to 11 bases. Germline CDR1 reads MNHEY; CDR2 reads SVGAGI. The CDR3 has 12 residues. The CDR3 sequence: CASSTRFGGYTF. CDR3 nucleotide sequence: TGTGCCAGCAGTACCAGGTTTGGTGGCTACACCTTC.

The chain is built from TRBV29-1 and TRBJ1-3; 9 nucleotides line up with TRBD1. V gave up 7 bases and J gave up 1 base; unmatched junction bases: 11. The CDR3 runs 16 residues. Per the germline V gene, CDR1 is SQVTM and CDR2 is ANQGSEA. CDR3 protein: CSAAGGTGKSGNTIYF. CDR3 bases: TGCAGCGCTGCCGGCGGGACAGGGAAATCTGGAAACACCATATATTTT.

The CDR3 sequence: CASSPTLSRGAAEKLFF. DNA of the CDR3: TGCGCCAGCAGCCCCACATTATCTCGAGGGGCTGCTGAAAAACTGTTTTTT. The rearrangement joins TRBV4-1 to TRBJ1-4; D may be TRBD1 (5 bases). V was trimmed by 4 bases and J by 7 bases, leaving 22 bases between them. CDR3 length equals 17 residues. Germline CDR1 is MGHRA and CDR2 is YSYEKL.

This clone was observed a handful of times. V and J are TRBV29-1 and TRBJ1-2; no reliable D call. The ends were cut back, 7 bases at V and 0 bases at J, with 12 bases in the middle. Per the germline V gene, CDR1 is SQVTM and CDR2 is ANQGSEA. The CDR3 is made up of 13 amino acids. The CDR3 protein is CSAAEGPNYGYTF. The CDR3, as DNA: TGCAGCGCCGCTGAGGGTCCTAACTATGGCTACACCTTC.

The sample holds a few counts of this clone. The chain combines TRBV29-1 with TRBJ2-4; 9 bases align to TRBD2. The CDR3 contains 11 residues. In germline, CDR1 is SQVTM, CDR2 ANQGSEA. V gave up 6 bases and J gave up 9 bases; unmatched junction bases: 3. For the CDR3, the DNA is TGCAGCGTCGCGGGGGGGGGCATTCAGTACTTC. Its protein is CSVAGGGIQYF.

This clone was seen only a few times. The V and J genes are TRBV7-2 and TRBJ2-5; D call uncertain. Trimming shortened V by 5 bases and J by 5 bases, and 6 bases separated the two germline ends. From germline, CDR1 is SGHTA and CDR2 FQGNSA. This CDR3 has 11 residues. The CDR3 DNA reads TGTGCCAGCAGCACCCTGGAGACCCAGTACTTC. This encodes CASSTLETQYF.

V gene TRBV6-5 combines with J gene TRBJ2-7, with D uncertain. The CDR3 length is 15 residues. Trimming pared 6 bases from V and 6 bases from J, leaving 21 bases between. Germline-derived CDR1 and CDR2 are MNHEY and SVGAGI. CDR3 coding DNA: TGTGCCAGCAGAGGGCGACGGAACCCCACCGCCGAGCAGTACTTC. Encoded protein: CASRGRRNPTAEQYF.

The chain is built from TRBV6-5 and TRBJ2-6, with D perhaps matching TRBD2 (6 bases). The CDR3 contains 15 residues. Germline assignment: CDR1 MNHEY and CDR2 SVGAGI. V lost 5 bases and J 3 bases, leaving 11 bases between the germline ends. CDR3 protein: CASSPQGGGANVLTF. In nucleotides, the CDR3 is TGTGCCAGCAGTCCTCAGGGAGGTGGGGCCAACGTCCTGACTTTC.

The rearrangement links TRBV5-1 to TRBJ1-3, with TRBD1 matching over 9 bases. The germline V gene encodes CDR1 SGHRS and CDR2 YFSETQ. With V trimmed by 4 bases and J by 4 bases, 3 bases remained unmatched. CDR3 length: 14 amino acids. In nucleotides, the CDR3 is TGCGCCAGCAGCGTACAGGGGGCAGGAAACACCATATATTTT. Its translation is CASSVQGAGNTIYF.

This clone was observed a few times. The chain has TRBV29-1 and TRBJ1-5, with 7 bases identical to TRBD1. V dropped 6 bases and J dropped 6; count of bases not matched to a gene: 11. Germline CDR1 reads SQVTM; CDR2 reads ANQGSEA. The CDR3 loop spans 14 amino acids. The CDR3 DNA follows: TGCAGCGTCCTTACAGGGGATAGAGGTCAGCCCCAGCATTTT. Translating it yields CSVLTGDRGQPQHF.

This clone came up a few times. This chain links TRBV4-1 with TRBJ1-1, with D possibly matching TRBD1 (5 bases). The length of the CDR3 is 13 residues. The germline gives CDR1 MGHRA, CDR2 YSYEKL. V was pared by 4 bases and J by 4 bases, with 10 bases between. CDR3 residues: CASSRGASTEAFF. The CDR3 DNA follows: TGCGCCAGCAGCCGTGGGGCCTCCACTGAAGCTTTCTTT.

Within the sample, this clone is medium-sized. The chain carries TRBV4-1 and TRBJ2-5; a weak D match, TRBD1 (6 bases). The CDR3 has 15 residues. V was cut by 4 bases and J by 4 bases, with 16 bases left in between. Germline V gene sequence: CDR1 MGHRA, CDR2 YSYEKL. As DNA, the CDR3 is TGCGCCAGCAGCCCGGACCAGGGGATGTTAGAGACCCAGTACTTC. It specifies CASSPDQGMLETQYF.

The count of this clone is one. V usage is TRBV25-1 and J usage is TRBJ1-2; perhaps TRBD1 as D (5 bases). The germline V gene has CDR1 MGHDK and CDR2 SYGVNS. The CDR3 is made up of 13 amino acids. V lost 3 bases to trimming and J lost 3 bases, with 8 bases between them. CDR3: CASSDRGDYGYTF. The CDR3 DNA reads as TGTGCCAGCAGTGACCGGGGGGACTATGGCTACACCTTC.

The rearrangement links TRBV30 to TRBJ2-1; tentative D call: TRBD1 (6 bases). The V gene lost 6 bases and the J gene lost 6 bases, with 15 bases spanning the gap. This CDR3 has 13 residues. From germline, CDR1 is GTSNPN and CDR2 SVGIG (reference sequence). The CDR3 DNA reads TGTGCCTGCAGCCCAGTAGGGGGCAATGAGCAGTTCTTC. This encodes CACSPVGGNEQFF. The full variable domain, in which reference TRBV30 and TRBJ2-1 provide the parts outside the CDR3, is SQTIHQWPATLVQPVGSPLSLECTVEGTSNPNLYWYRQAAGRGLQLLFYSVGIGQISSEVPQNLSASRPQDRQFILSSKKLLLSDSGFYLCACSPVGGNEQFFGPGTRLTVL.

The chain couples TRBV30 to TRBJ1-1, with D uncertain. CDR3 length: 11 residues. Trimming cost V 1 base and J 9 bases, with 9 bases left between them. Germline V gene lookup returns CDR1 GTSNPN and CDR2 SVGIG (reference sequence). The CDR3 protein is CAWSEAEQAFF. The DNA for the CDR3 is TGTGCCTGGAGTGAGGCAGAGCAAGCTTTCTTT. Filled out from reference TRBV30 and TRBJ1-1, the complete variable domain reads SQTIHQWPATLVQPVGSPLSLECTVEGTSNPNLYWYRQAAGRGLQLLFYSVGIGQISSEVPQNLSASRPQDRQFILSSKKLLLSDSGFYLCAWSEAEQAFFGQGTRLTVV.

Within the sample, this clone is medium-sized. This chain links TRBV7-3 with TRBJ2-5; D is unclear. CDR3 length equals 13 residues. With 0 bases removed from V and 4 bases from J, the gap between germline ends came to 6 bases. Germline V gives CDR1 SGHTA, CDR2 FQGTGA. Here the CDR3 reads CASSLTLGETQYF. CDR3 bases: TGTGCCAGCAGCTTAACGCTTGGAGAGACCCAGTACTTC.

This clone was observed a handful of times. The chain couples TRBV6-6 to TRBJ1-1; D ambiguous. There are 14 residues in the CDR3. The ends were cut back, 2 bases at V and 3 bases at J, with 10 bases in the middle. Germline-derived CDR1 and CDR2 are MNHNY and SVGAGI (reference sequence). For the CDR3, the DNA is TGTGCCAGCAGTTACCCCCCTGGATACACTGAAGCTTTCTTT. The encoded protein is CASSYPPGYTEAFF.

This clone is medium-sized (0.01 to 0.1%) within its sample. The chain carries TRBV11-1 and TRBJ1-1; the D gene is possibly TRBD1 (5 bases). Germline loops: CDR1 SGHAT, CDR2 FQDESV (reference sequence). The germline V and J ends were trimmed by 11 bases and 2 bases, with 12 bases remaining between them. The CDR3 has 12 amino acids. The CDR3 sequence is CARGWGNTEAFF. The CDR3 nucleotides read TGTGCCCGGGGGTGGGGAAACACTGAAGCTTTCTTT.